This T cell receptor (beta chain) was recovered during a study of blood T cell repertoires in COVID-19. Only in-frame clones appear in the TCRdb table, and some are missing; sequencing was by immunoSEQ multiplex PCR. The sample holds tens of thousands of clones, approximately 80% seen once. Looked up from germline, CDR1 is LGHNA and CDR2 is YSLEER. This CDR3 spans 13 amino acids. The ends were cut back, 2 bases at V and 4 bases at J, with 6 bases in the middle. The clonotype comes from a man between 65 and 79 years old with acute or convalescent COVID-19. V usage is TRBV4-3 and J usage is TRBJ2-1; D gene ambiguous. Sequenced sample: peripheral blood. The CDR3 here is CASSQQAYNEQFF. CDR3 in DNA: TGCGCCAGCAGCCAACAGGCTTACAATGAGCAGTTCTTC.